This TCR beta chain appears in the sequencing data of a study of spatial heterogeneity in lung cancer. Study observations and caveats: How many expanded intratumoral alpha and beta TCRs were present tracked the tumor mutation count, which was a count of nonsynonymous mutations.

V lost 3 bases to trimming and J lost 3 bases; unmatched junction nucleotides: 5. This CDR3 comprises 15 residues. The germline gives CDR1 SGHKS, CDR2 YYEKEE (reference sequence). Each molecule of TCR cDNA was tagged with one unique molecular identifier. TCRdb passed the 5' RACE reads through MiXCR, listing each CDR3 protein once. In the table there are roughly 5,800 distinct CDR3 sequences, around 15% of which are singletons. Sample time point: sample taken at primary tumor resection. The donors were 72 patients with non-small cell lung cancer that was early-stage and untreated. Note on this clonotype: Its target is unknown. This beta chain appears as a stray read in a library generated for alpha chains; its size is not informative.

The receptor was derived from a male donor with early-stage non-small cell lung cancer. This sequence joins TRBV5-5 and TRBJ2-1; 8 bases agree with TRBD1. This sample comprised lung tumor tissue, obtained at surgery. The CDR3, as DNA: TGTGCCAGCAGCTGGCAGACAGGGGACTACAATGAGCAGTTCTTC. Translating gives CASSWQTGDYNEQFF.